Shown below are 19 T cell receptor beta chains from a single sample sequenced in a study of CXCR3-negative and CXCR3-positive naive CD8 T cells. Their antigen targets remain unknown. Researchers prepared the TRB cDNA libraries using 5' RACE with UMI labels. TCRdb re-called the 5' RACE reads; one entry per CDR3 protein, DNA not given. The sample table sets out 150,000 to 170,000 distinct CDR3 sequences. Notes on the study in general: Naive cells positive for CXCR3 carried more hydrophobic TRB CDR3s than CXCR3-negative ones.

The material sequenced was naive CXCR3+ CD8+ T cells from blood. As to subset: CD45RO-CCR7+CD27+CD95- naive CD8+ T cells expressing CXCR3 (TNR3+). These receptors originate from a human donor in good health. Some clones in this sample may be carry-over from other donors' samples.

The V and J genes are TRBV27 and TRBJ1-1; TCRdb's D gene call, TRBD1, goes unchecked for lack of DNA. CDR3 size: 12 residues. Germline V CDR1 and CDR2: MNHEY, SMNVEV (reference sequence). CDR3 sequence reads: CASSPQGTEAFF.

The J gene is TRBJ2-7, the V gene TRBV11-2; the D gene TCRdb calls, TRBD2, cannot be checked with no DNA. The CDR3 loop spans 16 amino acids. Germline V CDR1 and CDR2: SGHAT, FQNNGV. The CDR3 loop reads CASSLGGLAETYEQYF.

The chain recombines TRBV7-9 with TRBJ2-5; TCRdb's assignment of TRBD1 cannot be checked, as there is no DNA. The CDR3 has 16 amino acids. Germline values: CDR1 SEHNR, CDR2 FQNEAQ (reference sequence). CDR3 loop: CASSLAGADSQETQYF.

The CDR3 region is CASSRATLSYNEQFF. V is TRBV7-6 and J is TRBJ2-1. Germline V CDR1 and CDR2: SGHVS, FNYEAQ. This CDR3 spans 15 amino acids. Using reference TRBV7-6 and TRBJ2-1 for the parts outside the CDR3, the full variable domain is GAGVSQSPRYKVTKRGQDVALRCDPISGHVSLYWYRQALGQGPEFLTYFNYEAQQDKSGLPNDRFSAERPEGSISTLTIQRTEQRDSAMYRCASSRATLSYNEQFFGPGTRLTVL.

This chain connects TRBV29-1 to TRBJ1-1; TCRdb indicates TRBD1, and absent DNA this call remains unverified. Germline V gene data show CDR1 as SQVTM and CDR2 as ANQGSEA. This CDR3 comprises 13 residues. The CDR3 loop is CSAAQGGYTEAFF.

V and J are TRBV7-3 and TRBJ2-1; the D call from TCRdb, TRBD2, cannot be confirmed without DNA. This CDR3 comprises 16 residues. Germline CDR1 reads SGHTA; CDR2 reads FQGTGA. The CDR3 loop is CASSSKLAGPLDEQFF.

This chain links TRBV4-1 with TRBJ2-7; TCRdb lists TRBD2, though no DNA is available to test this call. Germline lookup yields CDR1 MGHRA and CDR2 YSYEKL. The CDR3 sequence is 16 residues long. The CDR3 here is CASSQEAAGSSYEQYF.

V usage is TRBV6-5 and J usage is TRBJ1-1; TCRdb designates TRBD1, a call that cannot be tested without DNA. The CDR3 loop spans 14 amino acids. Germline CDR1 MNHEY, CDR2 SVGAGI. This CDR3 reads CASSVGTERAEAFF.

The V call is TRBV2, the J call TRBJ2-1. Germline lookup yields CDR1 SNHLY and CDR2 FYNNEI. The CDR3 runs 15 residues. The CDR3 protein is CASSVDHPSNNEQFF.

The chain is built from TRBV29-1 and TRBJ2-3. Germline-derived CDR1 and CDR2 are SQVTM and ANQGSEA. This CDR3 is built from 15 residues. The CDR3 here is CSVLGSLKSTDTQYF.

The genes are TRBV7-9 and TRBJ2-7; TCRdb outputs TRBD2, but without DNA this stays unchecked. The CDR3 has 12 amino acids. The germline V gene has CDR1 SEHNR and CDR2 FQNEAQ (reference sequence). The CDR3 is CAAGIGAREQYF.

This chain uses TRBV5-1 with TRBJ2-7. This CDR3 is built from 15 residues. Germline values: CDR1 SGHRS, CDR2 YFSETQ. CDR3 in amino acids: CASSFAEVHPYEQYF.

The rearrangement uses TRBV20-1 and TRBJ1-2; the D call of TRBD1 rests on TCRdb alone, since no DNA is present to check it. Germline V gene lookup returns CDR1 DFQATT and CDR2 SNEGSKA (reference sequence). The CDR3 totals 13 residues. The CDR3 here is CSAYLQGAYGYTF.

V and J are TRBV28 and TRBJ1-1; with no DNA, the TCRdb D assignment of TRBD1 cannot be verified. CDR3 size: 11 residues. The germline gives CDR1 MDHEN, CDR2 SYDVKM. CDR3 region: CASSRGTEAFF.

The chain combines TRBV7-6 with TRBJ2-7; TCRdb's assignment of TRBD1 cannot be checked, as there is no DNA. Germline V gene sequence: CDR1 SGHVS, CDR2 FNYEAQ. The CDR3 sequence is 16 residues long. This chain's CDR3 is CASSSADRGPAYEQYF.

The rearrangement uses TRBV15 and TRBJ2-1; the TCRdb call, TRBD2, lacks DNA for checking. This CDR3 is built from 16 residues. Germline loops: CDR1 LNHNV, CDR2 YYDKDF (reference sequence). CDR3 amino acids: CATSRDGSGGWDEQFF.

The genes are TRBV9 and TRBJ2-1. Germline V lookup: CDR1 SGDLS, CDR2 YYNGEE. The CDR3 is 11 amino acids. The CDR3 loop reads CASSLHNEQFF.

The CDR3: CASSQAQGKYEQYF. The chain employs TRBV14 and TRBJ2-7. The CDR3 sequence is 14 residues long. CDR1 and CDR2 from the germline V gene are SGHDN and FVKESK.

V gene TRBV4-3 combines with J gene TRBJ2-1; TCRdb gives TRBD2 as the D gene, but with no DNA this cannot be confirmed. The germline CDR1 and CDR2 sequences are LGHNA and YSLEER. CDR3 length: 16 amino acids. CDR3: CASSQGPSGGVNEQFF.